Described below is a single T cell receptor beta chain sequence and its context. This sample's treatment: over 15 received Ad26.COV2.S at low or high dose, single or two shots; several received placebo; per-sample allocation not given. Sampling occurred on day 63 after the first vaccine or placebo injection. The CDR3 sequence is 19 residues long. In germline, CDR1 is MNHNS, CDR2 SASEGT. Germline trimming cut 1 base from V and 4 bases from J; bases unmatched to any gene: 13. The protocol was immunoSEQ multiplex PCR, while the TCRdb copy is restricted to in-frame clones and leaves out a portion. The sample gives some 250,000 clones, around 89% of which show up once; roughly a tenth is in the top ten. The data originate from a study of Ad26.COV2.S vaccination and SARS-CoV-2 variants.

The receptor comes from a person aged 18-60 years who received the Ad26.COV2.S COVID-19 vaccine or a placebo. The specimen was peripheral blood, collected in a trial of Ad26.COV2.S vaccine versus placebo. The V gene is TRBV6-1, the J gene TRBJ2-3, with 11 bases aligning to TRBD2. The CDR3 bases are TGTGCCAGCAGTGAAGTAGCGGGGGGGCCGCTAGTTCGGGCAGATACGCAGTATTTT. Residues: CASSEVAGGPLVRADTQYF.